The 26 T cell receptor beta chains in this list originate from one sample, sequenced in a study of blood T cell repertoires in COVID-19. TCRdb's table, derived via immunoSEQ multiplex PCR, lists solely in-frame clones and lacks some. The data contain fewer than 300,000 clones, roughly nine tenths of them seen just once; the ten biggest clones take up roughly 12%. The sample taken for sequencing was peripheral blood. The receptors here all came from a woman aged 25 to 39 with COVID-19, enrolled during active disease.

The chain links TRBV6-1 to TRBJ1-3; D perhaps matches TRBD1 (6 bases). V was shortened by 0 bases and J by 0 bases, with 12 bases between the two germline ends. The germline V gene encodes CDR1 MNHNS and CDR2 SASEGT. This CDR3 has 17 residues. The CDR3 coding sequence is TGTGCCAGCAGTGAAGCGCATAGGACAGCCTCTGGAAACACCATATATTTT. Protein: CASSEAHRTASGNTIYF.

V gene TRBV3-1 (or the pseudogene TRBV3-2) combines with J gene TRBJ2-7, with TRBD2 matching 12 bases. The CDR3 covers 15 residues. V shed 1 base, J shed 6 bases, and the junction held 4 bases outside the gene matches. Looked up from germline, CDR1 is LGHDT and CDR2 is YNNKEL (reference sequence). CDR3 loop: CASSQGSSGGVEQYF. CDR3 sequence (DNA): TGTGCCAGCAGCCAAGGGTCTAGCGGGGGGGTCGAGCAGTACTTC.

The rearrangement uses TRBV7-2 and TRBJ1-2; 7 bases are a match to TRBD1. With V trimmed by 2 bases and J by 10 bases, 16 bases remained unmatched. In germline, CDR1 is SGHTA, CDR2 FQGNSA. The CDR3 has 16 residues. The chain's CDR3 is CASSLRVKNRGMVYTF. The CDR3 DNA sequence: TGTGCCAGCAGCTTACGAGTTAAGAACAGGGGAATGGTCTACACCTTC.

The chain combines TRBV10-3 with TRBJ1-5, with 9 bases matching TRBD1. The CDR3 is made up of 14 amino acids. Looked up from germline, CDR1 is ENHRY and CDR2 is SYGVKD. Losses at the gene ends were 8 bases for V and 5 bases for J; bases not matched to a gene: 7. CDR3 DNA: TGTGCCATCGGGGACAGGGAAGATGATCAGCCCCAGCATTTT. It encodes CAIGDREDDQPQHF.

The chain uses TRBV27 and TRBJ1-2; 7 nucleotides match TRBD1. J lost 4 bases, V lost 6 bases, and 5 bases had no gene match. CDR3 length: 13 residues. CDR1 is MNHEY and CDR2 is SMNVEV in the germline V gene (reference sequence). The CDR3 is CASRLGGSYGYTF. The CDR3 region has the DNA TGTGCCAGCAGACTAGGGGGCTCCTATGGCTACACCTTC.

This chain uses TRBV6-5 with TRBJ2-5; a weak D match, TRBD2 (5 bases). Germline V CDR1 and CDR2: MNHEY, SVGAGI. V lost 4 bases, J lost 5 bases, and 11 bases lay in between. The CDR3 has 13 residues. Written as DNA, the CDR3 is TGTGCCAGCAGTTTAGGACTGACGGAGACCCAGTACTTC. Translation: CASSLGLTETQYF.

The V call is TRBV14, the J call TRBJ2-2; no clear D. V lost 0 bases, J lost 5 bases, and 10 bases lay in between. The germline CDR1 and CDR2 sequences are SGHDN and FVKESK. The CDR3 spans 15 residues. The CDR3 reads CASSQDAPRTGELFF. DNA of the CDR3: TGTGCCAGCAGCCAAGATGCACCCAGGACCGGGGAGCTGTTTTTT.

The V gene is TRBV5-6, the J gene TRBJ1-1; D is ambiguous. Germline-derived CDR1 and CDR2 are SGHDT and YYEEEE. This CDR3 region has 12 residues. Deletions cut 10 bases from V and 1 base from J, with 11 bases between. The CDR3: CASGTGNTEAFF. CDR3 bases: TGTGCCTCTGGTACGGGGAACACTGAAGCTTTCTTT.

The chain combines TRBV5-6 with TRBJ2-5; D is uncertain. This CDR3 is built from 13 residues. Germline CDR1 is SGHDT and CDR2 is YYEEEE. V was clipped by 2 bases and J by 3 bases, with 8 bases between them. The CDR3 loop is CASSFAVKETQYF. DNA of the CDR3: TGTGCCAGCAGCTTCGCAGTGAAAGAGACCCAGTACTTC.

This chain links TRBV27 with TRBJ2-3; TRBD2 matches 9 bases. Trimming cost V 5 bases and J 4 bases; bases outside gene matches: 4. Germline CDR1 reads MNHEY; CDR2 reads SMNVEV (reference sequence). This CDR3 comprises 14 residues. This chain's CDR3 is CASSSGGPPDTQYF. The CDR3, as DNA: TGTGCCAGCAGTAGCGGGGGGCCCCCAGATACGCAGTATTTT.

The CDR3 is CASSQTVGNTIYF. The CDR3 DNA reads as TGTGCCAGCAGCCAGACAGTTGGAAACACCATATATTTT. The chain recombines TRBV3-1 (or the pseudogene TRBV3-2) with TRBJ1-3; D perhaps matches TRBD1 (5 bases). V was trimmed by 3 bases and J by 3 bases, leaving 6 bases between them. Germline CDR1 and CDR2: LGHDT and YNNKEL (reference sequence). The length of the CDR3 is 13 residues.

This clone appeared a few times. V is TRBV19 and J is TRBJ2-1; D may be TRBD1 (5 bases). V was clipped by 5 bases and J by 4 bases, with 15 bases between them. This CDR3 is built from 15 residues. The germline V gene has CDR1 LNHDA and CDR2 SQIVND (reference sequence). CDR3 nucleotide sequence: TGTGCCAGTAGTCCACGACAGTCTTTATACAATGAGCAGTTCTTC. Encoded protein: CASSPRQSLYNEQFF. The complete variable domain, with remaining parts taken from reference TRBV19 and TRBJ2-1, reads DGGITQSPKYLFRKEGQNVTLSCEQNLNHDAMYWYRQDPGQGLRLIYYSQIVNDFQKGDIAEGYSVSREKKESFPLTVTSAQKNPTAFYLCASSPRQSLYNEQFFGPGTRLTVL.

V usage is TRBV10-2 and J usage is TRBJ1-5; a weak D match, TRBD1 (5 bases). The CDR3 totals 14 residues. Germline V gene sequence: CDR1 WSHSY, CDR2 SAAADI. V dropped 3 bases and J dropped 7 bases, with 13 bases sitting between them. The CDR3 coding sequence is TGCGCCAGCAGTGATACGGGGGGGACGCAGCCCCAGCATTTT. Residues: CASSDTGGTQPQHF.

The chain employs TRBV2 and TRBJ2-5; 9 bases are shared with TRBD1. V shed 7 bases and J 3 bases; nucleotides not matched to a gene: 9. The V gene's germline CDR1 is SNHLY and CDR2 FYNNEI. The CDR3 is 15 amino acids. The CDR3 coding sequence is TGTGCCAGCACTGCCACAGACAGGGGGAAAGAGACCCAGTACTTC. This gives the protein CASTATDRGKETQYF.

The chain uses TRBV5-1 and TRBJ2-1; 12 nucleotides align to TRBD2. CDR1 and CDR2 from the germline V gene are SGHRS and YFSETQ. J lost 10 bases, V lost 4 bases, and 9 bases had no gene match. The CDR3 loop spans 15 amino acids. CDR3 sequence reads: CASSVTSGGSVEQFF. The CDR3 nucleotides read TGCGCCAGCAGCGTCACTAGCGGGGGGTCAGTGGAGCAGTTCTTC.

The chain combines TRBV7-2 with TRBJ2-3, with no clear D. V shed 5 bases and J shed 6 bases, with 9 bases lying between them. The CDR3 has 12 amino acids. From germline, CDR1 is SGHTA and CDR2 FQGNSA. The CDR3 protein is CASSLPSDTQYF. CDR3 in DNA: TGTGCCAGCAGCCTTCCCTCGGATACGCAGTATTTT.

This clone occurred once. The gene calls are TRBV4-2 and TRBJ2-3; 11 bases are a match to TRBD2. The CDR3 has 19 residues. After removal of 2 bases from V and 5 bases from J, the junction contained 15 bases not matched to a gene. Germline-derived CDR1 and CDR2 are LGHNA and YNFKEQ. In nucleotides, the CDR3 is TGTGCCAGCAGCCAAAGGATCGGGACTAGCGGCCCGAGATTAGATACGCAGTATTTT. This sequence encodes CASSQRIGTSGPRLDTQYF.

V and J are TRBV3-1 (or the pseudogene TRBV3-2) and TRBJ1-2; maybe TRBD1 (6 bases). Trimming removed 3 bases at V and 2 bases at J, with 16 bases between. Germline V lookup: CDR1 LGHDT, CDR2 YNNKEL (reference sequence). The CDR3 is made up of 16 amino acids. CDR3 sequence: CASSHRTGYGNYGYTF. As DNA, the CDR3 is TGTGCCAGCAGCCATAGAACAGGGTATGGCAACTATGGCTACACCTTC.

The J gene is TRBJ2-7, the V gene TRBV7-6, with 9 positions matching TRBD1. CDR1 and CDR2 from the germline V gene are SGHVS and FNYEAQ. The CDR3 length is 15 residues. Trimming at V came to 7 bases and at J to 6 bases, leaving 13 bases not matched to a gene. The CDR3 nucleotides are TGTGCCAGCATCCCATACGTGGGACAGGGACTCGAGCAGTACTTC. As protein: CASIPYVGQGLEQYF.

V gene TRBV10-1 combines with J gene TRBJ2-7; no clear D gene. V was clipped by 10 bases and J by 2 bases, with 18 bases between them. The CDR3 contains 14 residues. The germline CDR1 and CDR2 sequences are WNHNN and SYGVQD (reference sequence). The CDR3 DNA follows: TGCGCCACCCTCCCACGGTGTCTTACCTACGAGCAGTACTTC. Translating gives CATLPRCLTYEQYF.

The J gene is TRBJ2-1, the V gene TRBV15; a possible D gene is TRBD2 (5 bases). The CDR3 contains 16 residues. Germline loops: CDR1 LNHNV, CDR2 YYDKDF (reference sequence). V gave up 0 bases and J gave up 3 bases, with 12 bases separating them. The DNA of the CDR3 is TGTGCCACCAGCAGAGATTTGACTACCGGCTACAATGAGCAGTTCTTC. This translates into CATSRDLTTGYNEQFF.

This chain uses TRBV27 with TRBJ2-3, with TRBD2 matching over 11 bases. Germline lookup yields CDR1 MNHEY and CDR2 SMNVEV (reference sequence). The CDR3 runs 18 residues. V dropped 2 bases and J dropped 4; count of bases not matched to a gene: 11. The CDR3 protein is CASSLNALAGGRPDTQYF. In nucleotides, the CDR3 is TGTGCCAGCAGTTTAAATGCCCTAGCGGGGGGCCGGCCAGATACGCAGTATTTT.

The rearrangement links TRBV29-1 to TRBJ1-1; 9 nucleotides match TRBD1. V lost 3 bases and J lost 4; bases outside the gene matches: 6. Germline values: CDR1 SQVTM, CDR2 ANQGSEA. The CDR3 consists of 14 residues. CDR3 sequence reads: CSVERGQGGTEAFF. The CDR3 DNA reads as TGCAGCGTTGAGCGGGGACAGGGAGGCACTGAAGCTTTCTTT. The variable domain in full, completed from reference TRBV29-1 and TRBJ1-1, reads SAVISQKPSRDICQRGTSLTIQCQVDSQVTMMFWYRQQPGQSLTLIATANQGSEATYESGFVIDKFPISRPNLTFSTLTVSNMSPEDSSIYLCSVERGQGGTEAFFGQGTRLTVV.

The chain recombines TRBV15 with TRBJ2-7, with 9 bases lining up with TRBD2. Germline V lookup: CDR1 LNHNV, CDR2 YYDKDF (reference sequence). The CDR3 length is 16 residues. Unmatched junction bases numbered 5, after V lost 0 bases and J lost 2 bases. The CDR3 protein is CATSRDEAGGTYEQYF. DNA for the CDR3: TGTGCCACCAGCAGAGATGAGGCGGGGGGGACCTACGAGCAGTACTTC.

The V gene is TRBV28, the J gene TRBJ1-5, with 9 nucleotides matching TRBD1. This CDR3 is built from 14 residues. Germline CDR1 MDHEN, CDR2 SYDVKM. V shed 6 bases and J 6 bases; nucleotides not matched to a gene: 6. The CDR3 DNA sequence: TGTGCCAGCAGGGACACAGGGGGCCCTCAGCCCCAGCATTTT. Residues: CASRDTGGPQPQHF.

The CDR3 DNA reads TGTGCCAGCAGTTTAGGGGCGGGGAGCACAGATACGCAGTATTTT. Translated: CASSLGAGSTDTQYF. This rearrangement joins TRBV28 to TRBJ2-3, with a tentative D call TRBD2 (6 bases). Per the germline V gene, CDR1 is MDHEN and CDR2 is SYDVKM. The CDR3 runs to 15 residues. V lost 2 bases and J lost 0, with 9 bases in between.